This T cell receptor beta chain is from a study of blood T cells in healthy people across ages. Points from the study as a whole: With donor CMV status unknown, expanded clonotype changes were possibly confounded.

Germline assignment: CDR1 SGHKS and CDR2 YYEKEE (reference sequence). V was pared by 0 bases and J by 5 bases, with 17 bases between. The CDR3 is 16 residues long. For the second PCR, which ran for about 7 to 11 cycles, a sample-barcoded 5' primer and a J-beta primer mix were used. TCRdb reprocessed the 5' RACE reads via MiXCR and lists one record per CDR3 protein. The sample has 270,000 or so distinct CDR3 sequences, 25% to 30% seen once. Comments on this clonotype: Its matching antigen is unknown.

This sequence was found in a woman in her sixties or seventies in good health. Sequencing was carried out using blood. The V gene is TRBV5-5, the J gene TRBJ2-5; tentatively, D is TRBD2 (5 bases). CDR3 DNA: TGTGCCAGCAGCTTGGAAGCGGCGGTGGAACGGGAGACCCAGTACTTC. Encoded protein: CASSLEAAVERETQYF.